These 27 T cell receptor beta chains were sequenced from one sample in a study of graft-versus-host responses after intestinal transplantation. These receptors have no identified antigens. TCRdb's copy holds only in-frame clones and misses some; the assay was immunoSEQ multiplex PCR. The sample lists over 80,000 clones; about nine tenths were seen once. The sample here was unstimulated CD4+ T cells sorted from spleen or lymph node cells, taken before transplant. The receptors come from a human donor who was the organ donor for an intestinal transplant.

The V gene is TRBV4-3, the J gene TRBJ2-7, with D unresolved. The CDR3 sequence is 13 residues long. V lost 0 bases to trimming and J lost 1 base, with 4 bases between them. CDR1 is LGHNA, CDR2 YSLEER, per germline. The CDR3 region is CASSQDRSYEQYF. The CDR3 coding sequence is TGCGCCAGCAGCCAAGACAGGTCCTACGAGCAGTACTTC.

DNA for the CDR3: TGTGCCACCATAGTGCGGGGGGCTAACTATGGCTACACCTTC. Translating it yields CATIVRGANYGYTF. This chain joins TRBV28 and TRBJ1-2, with D possibly being TRBD1 (5 bases). The CDR3 contains 14 residues. Trimming cost V 10 bases and J 0 bases, with 15 bases left between them. Germline CDR1 reads MDHEN; CDR2 reads SYDVKM.

Concerning this clone: At one end the junction does not follow the germline gene, possibly because of a read error. The chain employs TRBV7-9 and TRBJ2-1; 11 bases fit TRBD2. The germline gives CDR1 SEHNR, CDR2 FQNEAQ (reference sequence). This CDR3 has 15 amino acids. CDR3 sequence (DNA): TGTGCCAGCAGCGTAGCGGGGGGGCCTAGCAATGAGCAGTTCTTC. It encodes CASSVAGGPSNEQFF.

The chain carries TRBV9 and TRBJ2-7; D possibly corresponds to TRBD2 (6 bases). V dropped 4 bases and J dropped 4 bases, with 18 bases sitting between them. CDR3 size: 15 residues. The germline V gene encodes CDR1 SGDLS and CDR2 YYNGEE. The CDR3 loop is CASSSGVGRQYEQYF. The CDR3 bases are TGTGCCAGCAGCTCGGGGGTCGGACGGCAATACGAGCAGTACTTC. The full variable domain, in which reference TRBV9 and TRBJ2-7 provide the parts outside the CDR3, is DSGVTQTPKHLITATGQRVTLRCSPRSGDLSVYWYQQSLDQGLQFLIQYYNGEERAKGNILERFSAQQFPDLHSELNLSSLELGDSALYFCASSSGVGRQYEQYFGPGTRLTVT.

This clone was detected only a few times. The chain employs TRBV5-5 and TRBJ1-3; D is ambiguous. This CDR3 has 15 residues. CDR1 is SGHKS, CDR2 YYEKEE, per germline (reference sequence). V lost 1 base and J lost 0, with 8 bases in between. The CDR3 DNA reads TGTGCCAGCAGCTTGACCTCTATCTCTGGAAACACCATATATTTT. It codes for CASSLTSISGNTIYF.

The rearrangement uses TRBV7-6 and TRBJ2-3; D perhaps matches TRBD1 (5 bases). The CDR3 loop spans 18 amino acids. Looked up from germline, CDR1 is SGHVS and CDR2 is FNYEAQ. The V end lost 5 bases, the J end lost 7 bases, and 28 bases lay between the germline ends. The CDR3 nucleotides read TGTGCCAGCAGCCTCTGGGGTGGGCAGGGTTCGAGCTCGTATACGCAGTATTTT. Protein: CASSLWGGQGSSSYTQYF. The variable domain in full, completed from reference TRBV7-6 and TRBJ2-3, reads GAGVSQSPRYKVTKRGQDVALRCDPISGHVSLYWYRQALGQGPEFLTYFNYEAQQDKSGLPNDRFSAERPEGSISTLTIQRTEQRDSAMYRCASSLWGGQGSSSYTQYFGPGTRLTVL.

V and J are TRBV25-1 and TRBJ1-3, with D perhaps matching TRBD1 (5 bases). The CDR3 runs 15 residues. V lost 0 bases to trimming and J lost 0 bases, with 6 bases between them. Germline-derived CDR1 and CDR2 are MGHDK and SYGVNS. This chain's CDR3 is CASSEYRGSGNTIYF. As DNA, the CDR3 is TGTGCCAGCAGTGAATATAGGGGCTCTGGAAACACCATATATTTT.

The V gene is TRBV4-2, the J gene TRBJ2-1, with 9 bases fitting TRBD2. V dropped 0 bases and J dropped 6; count of bases not matched to a gene: 9. The germline CDR1 and CDR2 sequences are LGHNA and YNFKEQ. The CDR3 length is 17 residues. The CDR3 bases are TGTGCCAGCAGCCAAGACCAGCTCGCGGGGGGGTTCAATGAGCAGTTCTTC. Its protein product is CASSQDQLAGGFNEQFF.

The chain uses TRBV5-1 and TRBJ1-2, with a possible D match to TRBD1 (6 bases). V shed 4 bases and J shed 2 bases, with 15 bases lying between them. The CDR3 consists of 15 residues. CDR1 and CDR2 from the germline V gene are SGHRS and YFSETQ. CDR3 in amino acids: CASSDDRPANYGYTF. Written as DNA, the CDR3 is TGCGCCAGCAGCGATGACAGGCCGGCCAACTATGGCTACACCTTC.

This chain connects TRBV5-1 to TRBJ2-5; the D gene is possibly TRBD2 (6 bases). V was pared by 4 bases and J by 3 bases, with 19 bases between. Germline values: CDR1 SGHRS, CDR2 YFSETQ. The CDR3 sequence is 16 residues long. CDR3 bases: TGCGCCAGCAGCATAGGGCGATCGGGAGCCAAAGAGACCCAGTACTTC. This sequence encodes CASSIGRSGAKETQYF.

The rearrangement uses TRBV11-1 and TRBJ2-2, with D unclear. Germline assignment: CDR1 SGHAT and CDR2 FQDESV (reference sequence). CDR3 length: 14 residues. Trimming pared 0 bases from V and 4 bases from J, leaving 6 bases between. The CDR3, as DNA: TGTGCCAGCAGCTTAGCTTCGTTCACCGGGGAGCTGTTTTTT. As protein: CASSLASFTGELFF.

The chain uses TRBV16 and TRBJ2-4; TRBD1 aligns across 7 bases. Trimming took 2 bases from V and 7 from J; bases not matched to a gene: 5. CDR3 size: 14 residues. In germline, CDR1 is KGHSY, CDR2 FQNENV. CDR3 coding DNA: TGTGCCAGCAGCCAAATGAGGGGGCGCAACATTCAGTACTTC. Translating gives CASSQMRGRNIQYF.

The count of this clone is one. V and J are TRBV4-3 and TRBJ2-2; perhaps TRBD2 as D (5 bases). The V end was cut by 2 bases, the J end by 7 bases, with 5 bases between. This CDR3 region has 12 residues. Germline V CDR1 and CDR2: LGHNA, YSLEER. CDR3 nucleotides: TGCGCCAGCAGCCAAACTAGCGGGGAGCTGTTTTTT. Protein product: CASSQTSGELFF.

This rearrangement joins TRBV5-1 to TRBJ1-2; 7 bases line up with TRBD1. The trim removed 4 bases at V and 8 bases at J, leaving 11 bases unmatched. The CDR3 is 14 amino acids. Germline assignment: CDR1 SGHRS and CDR2 YFSETQ. DNA of the CDR3: TGCGCCAGCAGCCGGGACGACAGGGCAGGCGGCTACACCTTC. Encoded protein: CASSRDDRAGGYTF.

The CDR3 sequence: CAANSGGATDTQYF. The CDR3 nucleotides are TGTGCCGCAAATAGCGGGGGGGCGACAGATACGCAGTATTTT. The chain links TRBV19 to TRBJ2-3; 11 bases align to TRBD2. Per germline, CDR1 LNHDA and CDR2 SQIVND (reference sequence). V trimming: 11 bases; J trimming: 3 bases; junction bases outside the gene matches: 7. The CDR3 extends over 14 amino acids. The variable domain in full, completed from reference TRBV19 and TRBJ2-3, reads DGGITQSPKYLFRKEGQNVTLSCEQNLNHDAMYWYRQDPGQGLRLIYYSQIVNDFQKGDIAEGYSVSREKKESFPLTVTSAQKNPTAFYLCAANSGGATDTQYFGPGTRLTVL.

This clone has a single count. V usage is TRBV9 and J usage is TRBJ2-3; 11 nucleotides align to TRBD2. With V trimmed by 4 bases and J by 5 bases, 15 bases remained unmatched. Germline values: CDR1 SGDLS, CDR2 YYNGEE. The CDR3 has 18 residues. The CDR3 spells CASSPGMRAGLAVDTQYF. CDR3 nucleotides: TGTGCCAGCAGCCCAGGGATGAGGGCGGGACTAGCGGTAGATACGCAGTATTTT.

This rearrangement joins TRBV5-1 to TRBJ2-5; D not resolved. The length of the CDR3 is 14 residues. CDR1 SGHRS and CDR2 YFSETQ come from the germline V gene. V was trimmed by 1 base and J by 5 bases, leaving 12 bases between them. The chain's CDR3 is CASSLFGPLETQYF. CDR3 in DNA: TGCGCCAGCAGCTTGTTTGGGCCTTTGGAGACCCAGTACTTC.

This clone was seen a handful of times. This chain uses TRBV10-3 with TRBJ1-1; D gene unclear. This CDR3 region has 12 residues. Trimming removed 6 bases from V and 0 bases from J, with 5 bases in between. Per the germline V gene, CDR1 is ENHRY and CDR2 is SYGVKD. The CDR3 DNA sequence: TGTGCCATCAGGCAGATGAACACTGAAGCTTTCTTT. It specifies CAIRQMNTEAFF.

The count of this clone is one. The chain links TRBV11-2 to TRBJ1-1, with a weak D call TRBD1 (5 bases). Trimming pared 2 bases from V and 5 bases from J, leaving 9 bases between. This CDR3 contains 13 residues. CDR1 and CDR2 (germline): SGHAT, FQNNGV. Here the CDR3 reads CASSLRGRTEAFF. The CDR3, as DNA: TGTGCCAGCAGCTTAAGGGGAAGGACTGAAGCTTTCTTT.

This clone was recorded only once. The chain joins TRBV6-1 to TRBJ2-7, with D possibly matching TRBD1 (6 bases). The CDR3 consists of 13 residues. V was trimmed by 10 bases and J by 0 bases, leaving 13 bases between them. Germline V gives CDR1 MNHNS, CDR2 SASEGT. The CDR3 sequence: CATDPGVSYEQYF. CDR3 DNA: TGTGCCACCGACCCAGGGGTCTCCTACGAGCAGTACTTC.

The chain couples TRBV7-3 to TRBJ1-2; D possibly corresponds to TRBD1 (6 bases). Germline V CDR1 and CDR2: SGHTA, FQGTGA. The CDR3 contains 15 residues. V lost 5 bases, J lost 2 bases, and 15 bases lay in between. DNA of the CDR3: TGTGCCAGCAGCCCTGAGGGGGATTGGAACTATGGCTACACCTTC. Its translation: CASSPEGDWNYGYTF.

This chain connects TRBV19 to TRBJ1-2; TRBD1 matches 8 bases. The germline V gene encodes CDR1 LNHDA and CDR2 SQIVND (reference sequence). V trimming: 7 bases; J trimming: 8 bases; junction bases outside the gene matches: 15. The CDR3 has 15 residues. This chain's CDR3 is CASNRIDRGREGYTF. In DNA, the CDR3 is TGTGCCAGTAATCGCATCGACAGGGGCCGGGAAGGCTACACCTTC.

V is TRBV4-2 and J is TRBJ1-3; 8 bases fit TRBD1. Germline assignment: CDR1 LGHNA and CDR2 YNFKEQ. V lost 0 bases to trimming and J lost 3 bases; unmatched junction nucleotides: 4. The CDR3 sequence is 16 residues long. CDR3 DNA sequence: TGTGCCAGCAGCCAAGATGTTACAGGGGGTGGAAACACCATATATTTT. This translates into CASSQDVTGGGNTIYF.

V usage is TRBV6-5 and J usage is TRBJ2-7; 8 nucleotides match TRBD1. The CDR3 is 15 amino acids. Germline CDR1 is MNHEY and CDR2 is SVGAGI. V lost 6 bases, J lost 3 bases, and 10 bases stayed unmatched. In DNA form, the CDR3 reads TGTGCCAGCAGCTCTTTTGCAGGGGGCAACTACGAGCAGTACTTC. Translation: CASSSFAGGNYEQYF.

The chain recombines TRBV9 with TRBJ2-4, with D possibly matching TRBD2 (5 bases). This CDR3 spans 16 amino acids. Trimming pared 4 bases from V and 1 base from J, leaving 15 bases between. Germline V gene data show CDR1 as SGDLS and CDR2 as YYNGEE. The CDR3 sequence is CASSLGVSAAKNIQYF. DNA for the CDR3: TGTGCCAGCAGCCTCGGGGTCTCTGCGGCCAAAAACATTCAGTACTTC. The variable domain in full, completed from reference TRBV9 and TRBJ2-4, reads DSGVTQTPKHLITATGQRVTLRCSPRSGDLSVYWYQQSLDQGLQFLIQYYNGEERAKGNILERFSAQQFPDLHSELNLSSLELGDSALYFCASSLGVSAAKNIQYFGAGTRLSVL.

The rearrangement uses TRBV4-3 and TRBJ1-4, with TRBD1 identical over 8 bases. Trimming removed 5 bases from V and 4 bases from J; junction bases left unmatched: 6. The germline V gene encodes CDR1 LGHNA and CDR2 YSLEER. The CDR3 is 15 residues long. The CDR3 DNA reads as TGCGCCAGCAGCTTCCGGACAGGGCTTAATGAAAAACTGTTTTTT. Encoded protein: CASSFRTGLNEKLFF.

The V and J genes are TRBV19 and TRBJ2-3; D may be TRBD2 (5 bases). The CDR3 runs 17 residues. Germline CDR1 is LNHDA and CDR2 is SQIVND (reference sequence). The V end lost 1 base, the J end lost 1 base, and 15 bases lay between the germline ends. The CDR3 region is CASSIVRGNGGTDTQYF. In DNA, the CDR3 is TGTGCCAGTAGTATAGTTCGAGGGAACGGAGGCACAGATACGCAGTATTTT.